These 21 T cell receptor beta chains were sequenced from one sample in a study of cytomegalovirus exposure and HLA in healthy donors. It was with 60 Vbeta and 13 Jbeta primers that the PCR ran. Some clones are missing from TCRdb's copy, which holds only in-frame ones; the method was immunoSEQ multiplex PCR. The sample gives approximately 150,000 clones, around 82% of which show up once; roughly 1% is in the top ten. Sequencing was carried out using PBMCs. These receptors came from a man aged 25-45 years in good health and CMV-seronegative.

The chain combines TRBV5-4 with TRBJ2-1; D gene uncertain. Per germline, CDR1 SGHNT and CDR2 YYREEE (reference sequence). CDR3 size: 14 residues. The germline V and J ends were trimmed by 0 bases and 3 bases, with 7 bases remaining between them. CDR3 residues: CASSLANGYNEQFF. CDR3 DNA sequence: TGTGCCAGCAGCTTGGCCAACGGCTACAATGAGCAGTTCTTC.

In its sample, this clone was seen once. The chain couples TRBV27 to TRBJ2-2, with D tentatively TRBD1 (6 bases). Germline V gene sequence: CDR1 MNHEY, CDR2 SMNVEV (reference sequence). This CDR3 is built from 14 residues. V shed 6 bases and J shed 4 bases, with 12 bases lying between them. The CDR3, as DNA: TGTGCCAGCAGCCAAATAGGGGGCACCGGGGAGCTGTTTTTT. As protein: CASSQIGGTGELFF.

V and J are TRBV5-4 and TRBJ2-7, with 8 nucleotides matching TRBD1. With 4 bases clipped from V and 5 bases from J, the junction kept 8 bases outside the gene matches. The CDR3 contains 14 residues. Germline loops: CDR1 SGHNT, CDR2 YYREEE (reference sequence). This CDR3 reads CASSNRTGTHEQYF. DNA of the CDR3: TGTGCCAGCAGCAACCGGACAGGGACGCACGAGCAGTACTTC.

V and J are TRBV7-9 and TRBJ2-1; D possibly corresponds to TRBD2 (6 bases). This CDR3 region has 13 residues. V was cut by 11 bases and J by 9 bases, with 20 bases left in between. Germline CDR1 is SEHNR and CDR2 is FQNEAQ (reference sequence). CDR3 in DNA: TGTGCCGGAGGGATAGCATCCCCCATTGAGCAGTTCTTC. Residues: CAGGIASPIEQFF.

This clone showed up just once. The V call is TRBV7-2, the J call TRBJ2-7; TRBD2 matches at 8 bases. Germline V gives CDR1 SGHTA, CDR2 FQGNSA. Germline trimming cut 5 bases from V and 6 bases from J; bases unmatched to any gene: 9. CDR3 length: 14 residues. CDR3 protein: CASSKRGGRTEQYF. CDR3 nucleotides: TGTGCCAGCAGCAAAAGGGGCGGGAGGACCGAGCAGTACTTC.

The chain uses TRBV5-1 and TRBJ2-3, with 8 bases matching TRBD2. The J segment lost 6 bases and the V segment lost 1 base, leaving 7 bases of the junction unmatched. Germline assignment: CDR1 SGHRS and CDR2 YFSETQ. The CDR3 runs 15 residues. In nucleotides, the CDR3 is TGCGCCAGCAGCTTGAGGGGGACTAGTGGTGATACGCAGTATTTT. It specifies CASSLRGTSGDTQYF. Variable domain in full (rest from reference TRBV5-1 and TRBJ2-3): KAGVTQTPRYLIKTRGQQVTLSCSPISGHRSVSWYQQTPGQGLQFLFEYFSETQRNKGNFPGRFSGRQFSNSRSEMNVSTLELGDSALYLCASSLRGTSGDTQYFGPGTRLTVL.

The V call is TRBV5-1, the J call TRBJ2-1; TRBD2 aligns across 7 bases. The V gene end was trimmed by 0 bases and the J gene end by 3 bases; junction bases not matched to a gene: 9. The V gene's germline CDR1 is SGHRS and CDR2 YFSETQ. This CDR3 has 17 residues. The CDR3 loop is CASSLGRRGTFYNEQFF. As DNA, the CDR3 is TGCGCCAGCAGCTTGGGGCGGCGGGGGACCTTCTACAATGAGCAGTTCTTC.

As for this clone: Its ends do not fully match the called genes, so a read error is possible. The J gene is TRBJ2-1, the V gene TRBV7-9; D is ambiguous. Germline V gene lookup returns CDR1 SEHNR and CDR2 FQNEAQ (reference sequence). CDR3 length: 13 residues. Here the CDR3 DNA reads TGTTCCAGCAGCTTCTCACCTACCCATGAGCAGTTCTTC. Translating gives CSSSFSPTHEQFF. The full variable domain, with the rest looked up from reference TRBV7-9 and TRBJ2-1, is DTGVSQNPRHKITKRGQNVTFRCDPISEHNRLYWYRQTLGQGPEFLTYFQNEAQLEKSRLLSDRFSAERPKGSFSTLEIQRTEQGDSAMYLCSSSFSPTHEQFFGPGTRLTVL.

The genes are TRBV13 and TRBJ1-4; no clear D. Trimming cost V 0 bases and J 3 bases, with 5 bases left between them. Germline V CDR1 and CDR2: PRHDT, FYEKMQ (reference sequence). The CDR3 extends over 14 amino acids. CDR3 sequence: CASSLGSSNEKLFF. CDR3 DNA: TGTGCCAGCAGCTTAGGCTCGTCTAATGAAAAACTGTTTTTT.

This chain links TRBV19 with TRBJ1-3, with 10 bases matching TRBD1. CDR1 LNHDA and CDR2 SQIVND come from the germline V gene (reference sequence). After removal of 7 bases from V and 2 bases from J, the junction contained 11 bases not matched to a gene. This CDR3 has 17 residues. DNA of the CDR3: TGTGCCAGTACCAATTCGGGACAGGGGCTGGCTGGAAACACCATATATTTT. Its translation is CASTNSGQGLAGNTIYF.

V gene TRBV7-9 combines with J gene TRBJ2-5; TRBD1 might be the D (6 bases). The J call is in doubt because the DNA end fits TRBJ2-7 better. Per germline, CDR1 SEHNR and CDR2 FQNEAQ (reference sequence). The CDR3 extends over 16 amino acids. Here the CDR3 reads CASSAGANGSPYEQYF. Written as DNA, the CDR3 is TGTGCCAGCAGCGCAGGGGCTAACGGGTCCCCCTACGAGCAGTACTTC.

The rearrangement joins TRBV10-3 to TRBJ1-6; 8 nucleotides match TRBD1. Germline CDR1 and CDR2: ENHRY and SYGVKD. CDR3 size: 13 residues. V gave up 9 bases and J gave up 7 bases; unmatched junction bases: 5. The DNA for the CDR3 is TGTGCCATGAAACAGGGGGTAAATTCACCCCTCCACTTT. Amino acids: CAMKQGVNSPLHF.

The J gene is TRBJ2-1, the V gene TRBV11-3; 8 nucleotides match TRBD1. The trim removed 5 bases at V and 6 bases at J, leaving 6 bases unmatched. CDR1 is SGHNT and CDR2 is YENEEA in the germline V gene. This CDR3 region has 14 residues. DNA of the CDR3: TGTGCCAGCAGCGCCCTCGACAGGGGCAATGAGCAGTTCTTC. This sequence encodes CASSALDRGNEQFF.

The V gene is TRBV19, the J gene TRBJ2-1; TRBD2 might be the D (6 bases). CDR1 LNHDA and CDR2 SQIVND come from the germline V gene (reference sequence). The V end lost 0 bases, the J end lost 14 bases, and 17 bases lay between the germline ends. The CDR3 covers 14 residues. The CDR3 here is CASSIDYPSAVEFF. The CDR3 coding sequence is TGTGCCAGTAGTATAGACTATCCTAGCGCGGTCGAGTTCTTC.

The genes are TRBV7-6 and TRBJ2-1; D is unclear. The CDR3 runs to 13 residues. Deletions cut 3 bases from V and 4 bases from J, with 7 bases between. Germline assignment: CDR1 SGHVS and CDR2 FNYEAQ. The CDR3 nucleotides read TGTGCCAGCAGCTTTACCGCGTACAATGAGCAGTTCTTC. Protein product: CASSFTAYNEQFF.

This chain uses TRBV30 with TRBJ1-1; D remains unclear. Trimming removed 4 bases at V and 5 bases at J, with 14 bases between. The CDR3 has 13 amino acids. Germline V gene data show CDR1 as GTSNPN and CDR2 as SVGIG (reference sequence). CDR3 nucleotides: TGTGCCTGGATTTCCCGGGGAACGACTGAAGCTTTCTTT. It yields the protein CAWISRGTTEAFF. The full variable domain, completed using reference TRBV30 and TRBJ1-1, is SQTIHQWPATLVQPVGSPLSLECTVEGTSNPNLYWYRQAAGRGLQLLFYSVGIGQISSEVPQNLSASRPQDRQFILSSKKLLLSDSGFYLCAWISRGTTEAFFGQGTRLTVV.

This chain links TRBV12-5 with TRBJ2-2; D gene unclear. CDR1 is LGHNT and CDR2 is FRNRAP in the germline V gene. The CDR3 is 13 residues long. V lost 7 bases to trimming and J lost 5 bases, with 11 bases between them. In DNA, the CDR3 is TGTGCTAGTGTGTTGAGCGCTACCGGGGAGCTGTTTTTT. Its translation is CASVLSATGELFF.

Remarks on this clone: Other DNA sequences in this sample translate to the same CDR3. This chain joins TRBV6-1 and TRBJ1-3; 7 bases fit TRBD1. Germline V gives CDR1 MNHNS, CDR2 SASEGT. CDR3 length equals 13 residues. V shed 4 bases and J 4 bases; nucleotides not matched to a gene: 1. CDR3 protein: CASSVDRGNTIYF. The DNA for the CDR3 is TGTGCCAGCAGTGTGGACAGGGGAAACACCATATATTTT.

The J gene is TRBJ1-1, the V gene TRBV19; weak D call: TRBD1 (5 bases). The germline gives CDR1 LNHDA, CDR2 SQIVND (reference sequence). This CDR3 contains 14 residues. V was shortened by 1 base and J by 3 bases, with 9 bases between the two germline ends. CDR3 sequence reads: CASSIVGTYTEAFF. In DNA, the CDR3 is TGTGCCAGTAGTATAGTCGGGACTTACACTGAAGCTTTCTTT.

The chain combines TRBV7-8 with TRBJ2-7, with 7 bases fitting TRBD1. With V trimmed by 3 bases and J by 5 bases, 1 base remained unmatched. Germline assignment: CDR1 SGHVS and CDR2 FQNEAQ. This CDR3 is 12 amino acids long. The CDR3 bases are TGTGCCAGCAGCTTTGACAGGGACGAGCAGTACTTC. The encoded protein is CASSFDRDEQYF.

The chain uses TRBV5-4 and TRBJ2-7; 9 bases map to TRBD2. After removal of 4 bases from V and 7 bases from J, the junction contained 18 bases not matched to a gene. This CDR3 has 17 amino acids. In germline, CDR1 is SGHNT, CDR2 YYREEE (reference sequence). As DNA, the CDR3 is TGTGCCAGCAGCCGGGGGACTCGGCGGGGGGGCGGGTGGGAGCAGTACTTC. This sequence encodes CASSRGTRRGGGWEQYF.